The T cell receptor (beta chain) described here comes from a study of lymphopenia after photon versus proton radiotherapy. Regarding the study as a whole: Larger post-nadir TCR diversity loss correlated inversely with survival in deceased patients. After the lymphocyte nadir, photon-treated repertoires showed oligoclonal expansion, especially of CD8+ Temra cells.

About this clone itself: What it binds is not known.

Germline CDR1 and CDR2: SGHRS and YFSETQ. The CDR3 has 14 amino acids. The ends were cut back, 6 bases at V and 1 base at J, with 12 bases in the middle. The protocol was immunoSEQ multiplex PCR, while the TCRdb copy is restricted to in-frame clones and leaves out a portion. Of fewer than 4,000 clones in the sample, about two thirds were seen once. This rearrangement joins TRBV5-1 to TRBJ2-3; no definite D call. This clonotype originated in a man at least 80 years old with esophageal cancer. Sequencing used peripheral blood, obtained from a patient treated with proton-based radiotherapy. The CDR3 bases are TGCGCCAGCACCTGGTCCCTTGGCACAGATACGCAGTATTTT. It is translated as CASTWSLGTDTQYF.